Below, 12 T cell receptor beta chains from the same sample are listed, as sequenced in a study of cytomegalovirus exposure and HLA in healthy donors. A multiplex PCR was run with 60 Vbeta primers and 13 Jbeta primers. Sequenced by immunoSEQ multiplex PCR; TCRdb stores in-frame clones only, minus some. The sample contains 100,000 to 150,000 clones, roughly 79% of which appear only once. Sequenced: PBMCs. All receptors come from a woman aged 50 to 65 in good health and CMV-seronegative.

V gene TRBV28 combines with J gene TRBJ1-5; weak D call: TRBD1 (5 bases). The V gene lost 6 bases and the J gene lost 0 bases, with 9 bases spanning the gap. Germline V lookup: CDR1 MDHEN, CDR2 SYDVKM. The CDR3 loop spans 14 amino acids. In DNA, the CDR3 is TGTGCCAGCAGCGGGACTCGTAGCAATCAGCCCCAGCATTTT. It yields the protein CASSGTRSNQPQHF.

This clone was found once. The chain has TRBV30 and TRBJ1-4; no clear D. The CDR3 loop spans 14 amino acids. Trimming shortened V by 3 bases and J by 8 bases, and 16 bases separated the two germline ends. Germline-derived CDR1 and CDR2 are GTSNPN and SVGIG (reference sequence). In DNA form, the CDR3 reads TGTGCCTGGAGCCGCGGGCAGGCGGGAGAAAAACTGTTTTTT. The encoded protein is CAWSRGQAGEKLFF.

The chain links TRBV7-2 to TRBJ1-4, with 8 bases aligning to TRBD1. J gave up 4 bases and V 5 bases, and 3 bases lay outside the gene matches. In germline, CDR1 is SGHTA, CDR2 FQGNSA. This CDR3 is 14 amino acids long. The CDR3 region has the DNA TGTGCCAGCAGCCCCGGACAGGGTAATGAAAAACTGTTTTTT. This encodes CASSPGQGNEKLFF.

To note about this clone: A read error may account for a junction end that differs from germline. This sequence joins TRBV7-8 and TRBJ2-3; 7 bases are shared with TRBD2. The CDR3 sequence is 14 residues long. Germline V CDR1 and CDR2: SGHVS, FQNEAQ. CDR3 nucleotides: TGTGCCAGCAGCGTTTTAGGCCCCGGCGGGAGTGTAGATTTT. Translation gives CASSVLGPGGSVDF.

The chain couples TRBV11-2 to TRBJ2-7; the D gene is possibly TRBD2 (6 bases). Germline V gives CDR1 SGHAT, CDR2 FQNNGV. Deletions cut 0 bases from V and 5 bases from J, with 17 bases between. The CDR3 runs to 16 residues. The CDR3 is CASSLERGEEWNEQYF. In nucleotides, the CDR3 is TGTGCCAGCAGCTTAGAGCGGGGCGAGGAGTGGAACGAGCAGTACTTC.

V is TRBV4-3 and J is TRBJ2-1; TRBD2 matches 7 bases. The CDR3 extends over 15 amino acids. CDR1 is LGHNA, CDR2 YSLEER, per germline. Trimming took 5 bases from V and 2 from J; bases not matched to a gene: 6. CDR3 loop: CASSAASGPYNEQFF. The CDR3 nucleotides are TGCGCCAGCAGCGCAGCTAGCGGTCCCTACAATGAGCAGTTCTTC.

This chain's CDR3 is CASSLSSAGATDTQYF. The CDR3 DNA reads TGTGCCAGCAGTTTGTCATCAGCGGGAGCCACAGATACGCAGTATTTT. The chain couples TRBV27 to TRBJ2-3; 8 bases line up with TRBD2. Trimming took 3 bases from V and 2 from J; bases not matched to a gene: 7. The CDR3 is 16 residues long. Germline CDR1 MNHEY, CDR2 SMNVEV (reference sequence).

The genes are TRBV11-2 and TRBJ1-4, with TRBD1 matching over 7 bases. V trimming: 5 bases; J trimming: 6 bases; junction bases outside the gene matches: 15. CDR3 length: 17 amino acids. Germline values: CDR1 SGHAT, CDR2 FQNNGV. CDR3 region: CASSPRVLQGVDEKLFF. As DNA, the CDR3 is TGTGCCAGCAGCCCCAGGGTCCTCCAGGGGGTTGATGAAAAACTGTTTTTT.

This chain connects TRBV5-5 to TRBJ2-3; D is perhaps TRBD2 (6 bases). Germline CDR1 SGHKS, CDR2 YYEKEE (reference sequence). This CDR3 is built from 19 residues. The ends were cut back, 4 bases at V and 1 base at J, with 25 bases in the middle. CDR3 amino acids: CASSPSPAGTAPGTDTQYF. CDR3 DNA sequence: TGTGCCAGCAGCCCCTCGCCGGCGGGAACAGCTCCCGGCACAGATACGCAGTATTTT.

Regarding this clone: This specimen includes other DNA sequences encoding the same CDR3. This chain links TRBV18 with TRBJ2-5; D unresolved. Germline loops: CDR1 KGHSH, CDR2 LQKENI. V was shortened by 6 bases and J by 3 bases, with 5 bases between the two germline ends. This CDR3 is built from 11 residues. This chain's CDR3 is CASSPKETQYF. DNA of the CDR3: TGTGCCAGCTCGCCTAAAGAGACCCAGTACTTC.

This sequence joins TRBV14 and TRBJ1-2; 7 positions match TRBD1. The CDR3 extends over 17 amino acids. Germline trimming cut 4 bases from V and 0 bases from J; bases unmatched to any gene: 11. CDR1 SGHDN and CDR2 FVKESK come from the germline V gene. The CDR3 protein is CASSRTGDSTPNYGYTF. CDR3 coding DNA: TGTGCCAGCAGCCGTACGGGGGACAGTACCCCTAACTATGGCTACACCTTC.

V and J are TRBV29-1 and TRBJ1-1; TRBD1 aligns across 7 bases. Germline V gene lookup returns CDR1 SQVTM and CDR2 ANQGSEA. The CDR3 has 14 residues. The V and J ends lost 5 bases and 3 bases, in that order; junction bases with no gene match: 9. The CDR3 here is CSVLGQASDTEAFF. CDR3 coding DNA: TGCAGCGTTCTCGGACAGGCGTCGGACACTGAAGCTTTCTTT. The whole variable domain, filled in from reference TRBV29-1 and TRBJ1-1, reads SAVISQKPSRDICQRGTSLTIQCQVDSQVTMMFWYRQQPGQSLTLIATANQGSEATYESGFVIDKFPISRPNLTFSTLTVSNMSPEDSSIYLCSVLGQASDTEAFFGQGTRLTVV.